The 7 T cell receptor beta chains below were found in one sample sequenced in a study of CD8+CD57+ T cells in acquired aplastic anemia (dated by TCRdb to about 2018). For sequencing, an Illumina HiSeq 2000 was employed. Profiling of TCR beta VDJ combinations and CDR3 sequences used genomic DNA as the template. TCRdb reran the public reads through fastp at Q25 and MiXCR, keeping productive beta chains. Each record represents a unique CDR3 protein, reported with the most common genes and DNA among its rows. Counted in this sample were approximately 470,000 distinct CDR3 sequences; roughly a third of them appeared once. Less than 1% of the sample is in the top ten clones. Flow cytometry had shown CD8+CD57+ cell expansion in the patients selected for sequencing. Material for sequencing was sorted CD4+, CD8+, or CD8+CD57+ T cells (not recorded which) from PBMCs. The receptor set was obtained from a human donor with aplastic anemia.

This clonotype was seen only a few times. A much bigger clone sits one base away, suggesting this may be a read error. V and J are TRBV29-1 and TRBJ2-7; possibly TRBD1 for D (6 bases). The V end lost 8 bases, the J end lost 3 bases, and 14 bases lay between the germline ends. Germline CDR1 reads SQVTM; CDR2 reads ANQGSEA. CDR3 length: 12 residues. CDR3 sequence reads: CSRTEEIYEQYF. DNA of the CDR3: TGCAGCAGGACAGAGGAAATCTACGAGCAGTACTTC.

The chain is built from TRBV6-1 and TRBJ2-1, with a weak D call TRBD1 (5 bases). Germline lookup yields CDR1 MNHNS and CDR2 SASEGT. V was trimmed by 0 bases and J by 6 bases, leaving 6 bases between them. This CDR3 is built from 13 residues. CDR3 sequence (DNA): TGTGCCAGCAGTGAAGCCAGGGTCAATGAGCAGTTCTTC. Translating gives CASSEARVNEQFF.

The V and J genes are TRBV4-3 and TRBJ1-2, with D perhaps TRBD1 (5 bases). The V and J ends lost 8 bases and 8 bases respectively, with 24 bases between them. Germline V CDR1 and CDR2: LGHNA, YSLEER. The CDR3 contains 15 residues. CDR3 sequence reads: CASRNDPYGAGGYTF. CDR3 nucleotides: TGCGCCAGCCGAAACGATCCATACGGGGCAGGAGGCTACACCTTC.

A word on this clonotype: A read error may be the cause here, since a much bigger clone is one base away. The chain combines TRBV20-1 with TRBJ1-2; D may be TRBD1 (6 bases). The germline V and J ends were trimmed by 6 bases and 3 bases, with 11 bases remaining between them. The CDR3 length is 12 residues. Germline loops: CDR1 DFQATT, CDR2 SNEGSKA (reference sequence). The CDR3 nucleotides are TGCAGTGCGGGAGACAGGCACTATGGCTACACCTTC. Its translation: CSAGDRHYGYTF.

This chain links TRBV2 with TRBJ1-5, with unresolved D. The germline V gene has CDR1 SNHLY and CDR2 FYNNEI. This CDR3 has 16 amino acids. Trimming removed 9 bases at V and 0 bases at J, with 18 bases between. CDR3 loop: CASSISGFNSNQPQHF. The CDR3 nucleotides are TGTGCCAGTAGTATCTCCGGGTTCAATAGCAATCAGCCCCAGCATTTT.

The rearrangement joins TRBV4-1 to TRBJ1-5, with D unclear. The ends were cut back, 1 base at V and 2 bases at J, with 12 bases in the middle. This CDR3 region has 16 residues. Germline assignment: CDR1 MGHRA and CDR2 YSYEKL. CDR3 protein: CASSQAGRVGNQPQHF. The CDR3, as DNA: TGCGCCAGCAGCCAAGCCGGGAGGGTCGGCAATCAGCCCCAGCATTTT.

This clonotype was counted many times. The V and J genes are TRBV7-6 and TRBJ2-7; D might be TRBD1 (6 bases). CDR1 SGHVS and CDR2 FNYEAQ come from the germline V gene. V gave up 4 bases and J gave up 4 bases, with 11 bases separating them. The CDR3 is 13 amino acids. CDR3 region: CASSSSRGYEQYF. For the CDR3, the DNA is TGTGCCAGCAGCTCCTCCAGGGGTTACGAGCAGTACTTC.